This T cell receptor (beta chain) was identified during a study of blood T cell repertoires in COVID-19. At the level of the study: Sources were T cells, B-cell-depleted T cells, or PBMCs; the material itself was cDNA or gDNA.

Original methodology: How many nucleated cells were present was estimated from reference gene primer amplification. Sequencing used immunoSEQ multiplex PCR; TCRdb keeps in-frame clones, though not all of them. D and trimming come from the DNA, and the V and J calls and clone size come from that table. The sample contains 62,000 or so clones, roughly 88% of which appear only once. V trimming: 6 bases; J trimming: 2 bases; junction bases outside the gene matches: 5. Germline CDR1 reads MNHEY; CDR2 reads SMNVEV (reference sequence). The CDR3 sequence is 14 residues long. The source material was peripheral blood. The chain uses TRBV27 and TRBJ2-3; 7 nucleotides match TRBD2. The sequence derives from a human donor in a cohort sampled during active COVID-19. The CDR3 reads CASRPGGSTDTQYF. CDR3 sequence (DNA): TGTGCCAGCAGACCGGGGGGTTCCACAGATACGCAGTATTTT.